This paragraph reports one T cell receptor (beta chain). Germline CDR1 is SGHTA and CDR2 is FQGTGA. V was clipped by 4 bases and J by 1 base; unmatched bases: 5. The CDR3 is made up of 15 amino acids. The sample is drawn from a study of T-cell reconstitution after alpha-beta-depleted transplantation in children. TCRbeta library construction was performed incorporating unique molecular identifiers. From the PCR reads, TCRdb called clonotypes with MiXCR, one entry per CDR3 protein. The data hold some 500,000 distinct CDR3 sequences, with approximately 20% observed a single time. The source material was PBMCs from the stem cell graft donor, sampled from the stem cell graft. The rearrangement joins TRBV7-3 to TRBJ2-3; 7 bases line up with TRBD1. The receptor was isolated from a human donor who donated a stem cell graft to a child with acute lymphoblastic leukemia. In nucleotides, the CDR3 is TGTGCCAGCAGCTGGACAGGCGGTGGCACAGATACGCAGTATTTT. Encoded protein: CASSWTGGGTDTQYF.